A single sample is the source of the 7 T cell receptor beta chains below, sequenced in a study of human T cells and chemical hapten exposure (dated by TCRdb to the early 2020s). Explained via the paper, the time point label denotes: patch test 3, about 24 weeks after DPC sensitization. The sample's treatment or condition, from its label and the paper: therapeutic diphenylcyclopropenone sensitization with weekly scalp DPC. Library construction relied on RACE. Sequencing was carried out with a NextSeq 500. TCRdb passed the public sequencing reads through fastp at Q25 and MiXCR, retaining productive beta sequences. Rows matching on CDR3 protein sequence are summarized as one entry with the most common DNA and genes. In this sample the table shows more than 70,000 distinct CDR3 sequences, about a tenth of which occur a single time. The ten largest clones add up to about 1% of the sample. Sequenced here: whole blood, sampled in connection with sensitization to the hapten diphenylcyclopropenone (DPC). The receptors derive from a woman aged 25 to 39 with alopecia areata. Some clones in this sample may be carry-over from other donors' samples.

This clonotype was seen repeatedly, ten times or more. The CDR3 here is CASRPRDSGANVLTF. CDR3 in DNA: TGCGCCAGCAGACCAAGAGACTCTGGGGCCAACGTCCTGACTTTC. This chain uses TRBV10-2 with TRBJ2-6; D ambiguous. Germline V gene lookup returns CDR1 WSHSY and CDR2 SAAADI. Trimming took off 6 bases at V and 0 bases at J, with 9 bases between the two ends. The CDR3 is 15 residues long.

The V call is TRBV14, the J call TRBJ2-7; the match to TRBD2 covers 7 bases. Per the germline V gene, CDR1 is SGHDN and CDR2 is FVKESK. The CDR3 is 15 residues long. Trimming cost V 6 bases and J 0 bases; bases outside gene matches: 8. CDR3 DNA sequence: TGTGCCAGCAGACGATCTAGCGGCAACTCCTACGAGCAGTACTTC. Translating gives CASRRSSGNSYEQYF.

This clonotype was found many times. This sequence joins TRBV6-5 and TRBJ2-5; 14 bases fit TRBD2. The CDR3 consists of 18 residues. Germline V gives CDR1 MNHEY, CDR2 SVGAGI. J gave up 4 bases and V 6 bases, and 13 bases lay outside the gene matches. CDR3 bases: TGTGCCAGCAGAAAGACTAGCGGGAGGGCCTTTTCGCCAGAGACCCAGTACTTC. Translation: CASRKTSGRAFSPETQYF.

This clonotype was counted at least ten times. This sequence joins TRBV5-1 and TRBJ1-5; a weak D match, TRBD1 (6 bases). From germline, CDR1 is SGHRS and CDR2 YFSETQ. The CDR3 is 14 amino acids. V was cut by 4 bases and J by 3 bases, with 11 bases left in between. In nucleotides, the CDR3 is TGCGCCAGCAGCGAAGGACAGACCAATCAGCCCCAGCATTTT. It encodes CASSEGQTNQPQHF.

This clonotype was seen many times. The J gene is TRBJ2-3, the V gene TRBV24-1; D remains unclear. Germline CDR1 is KGHDR and CDR2 is SFDVKD. Trimming took off 7 bases at V and 0 bases at J, with 7 bases between the two ends. The CDR3 loop spans 13 amino acids. CDR3 protein: CATRRTSTDTQYF. The CDR3 DNA reads as TGTGCCACCAGGCGGACCAGCACAGATACGCAGTATTTT.

This clonotype appeared a single time. An end of the junction does not agree with germline; a read error may underlie this. This rearrangement joins TRBV6-6 to TRBJ2-2; 8 bases align to TRBD1. Per the germline V gene, CDR1 is MNHNY and CDR2 is SVGAGI (reference sequence). The CDR3 extends over 16 amino acids. The CDR3 protein is CTSSYSTGAVTGELFF. The CDR3 coding sequence is TGTACCAGCAGTTACTCGACAGGGGCGGTCACCGGGGAGCTGTTTTTT.

This clonotype was seen more than once but under ten times. The chain couples TRBV2 to TRBJ2-3; 9 bases agree with TRBD2. The trim removed 6 bases at V and 4 bases at J, leaving 5 bases unmatched. CDR1 SNHLY and CDR2 FYNNEI come from the germline V gene. The CDR3 contains 14 residues. In DNA, the CDR3 is TGTGCCAGCAGACCGGGACTAGCATCAGATACGCAGTATTTT. Translation: CASRPGLASDTQYF.